The following is a TCR beta chain sequence with its context. Its antigen remains unknown. These data belong to a study of cytomegalovirus exposure and HLA in healthy donors. PCR primers comprised 60 Vbeta and 13 Jbeta primers. Only in-frame clones appear in the TCRdb table, and some are missing; sequencing was by immunoSEQ multiplex PCR. The data show 150,000 to 200,000 clones, 79% seen once. This cohort consisted of healthy bone marrow donors. This CDR3 comprises 16 residues. Germline CDR1 and CDR2: MNHNY and SVGAGI (reference sequence). Trimming cost V 2 bases and J 2 bases, with 15 bases left between them. Study-level results: One variant, a missense change in DCLRE1C, was linked in a later analysis to TCR beta V- and J-gene trimming. A later analysis reportedly identified an Asian-associated ancestry cluster as carrying fewer N-insertions than the 666-donor mean.

J is TRBJ2-5 and V is TRBV6-6; weak D call: TRBD1 (6 bases). The TCR was taken from a woman in her forties or fifties in good health and CMV-seronegative. Input material: PBMCs. The CDR3 is CASSYPRGSGQETQYF. As DNA, the CDR3 is TGTGCCAGCAGTTACCCCAGGGGATCGGGTCAAGAGACCCAGTACTTC.